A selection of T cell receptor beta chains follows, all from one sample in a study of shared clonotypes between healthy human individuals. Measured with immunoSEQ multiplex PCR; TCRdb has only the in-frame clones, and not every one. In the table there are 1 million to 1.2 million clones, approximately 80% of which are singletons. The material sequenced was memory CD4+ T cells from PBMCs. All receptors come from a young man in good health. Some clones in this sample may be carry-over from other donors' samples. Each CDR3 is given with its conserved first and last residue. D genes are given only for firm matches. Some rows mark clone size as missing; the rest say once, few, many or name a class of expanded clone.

CDR3aa: CASSSGTSGGYEQYF
CDR3nt: TGTGCCAGCAGTTCTGGGACTAGCGGGGGCTACGAGCAGTACTTC
d_gene: TRBD2
j_gene: TRBJ2-7
abundance: -
v_gene: TRBV28

CDR3aa: CAISRTGYQETQYF
CDR3nt: TGTGCCATCAGCCGAACAGGCTACCAAGAGACCCAGTACTTC
d_gene: -
j_gene: TRBJ2-5
abundance: -
v_gene: TRBV10-3

CDR3aa: CASSESRAAYGYTF
CDR3nt: TGCGCCAGCAGTGAGTCTAGGGCCGCCTATGGCTACACCTTC
d_gene: -
j_gene: TRBJ1-2
abundance: -
v_gene: TRBV10-2

CDR3aa: CASSTGTSGRAYNEQFF
CDR3nt: TGCGCCAGCAGCACCGGGACTAGCGGGAGAGCCTACAATGAGCAGTTCTTC
d_gene: TRBD2
j_gene: TRBJ2-1
abundance: -
v_gene: TRBV5-1

CDR3aa: CASSSNPHRGSIAPTFF
CDR3nt: TGTGCCAGCAGTTCAAATCCTCACAGGGGTAGTATCGCACCGACGTTCTTC
d_gene: TRBD1
j_gene: TRBJ2-1
abundance: -
v_gene: TRBV27

CDR3aa: CSVGRQGLREQYF
CDR3nt: TGCAGCGTTGGAAGACAGGGCTTGCGGGAGCAGTACTTC
d_gene: TRBD1
j_gene: TRBJ2-7
abundance: -
v_gene: TRBV29-1

CDR3aa: CASSFGVAVVGNEQFF
CDR3nt: TGTGCCAGCAGCTTTGGAGTAGCGGTAGTAGGGAATGAGCAGTTCTTC
d_gene: -
j_gene: TRBJ2-1
abundance: -
v_gene: TRBV5-4

CDR3aa: CASTVEWGTDTQYF
CDR3nt: TGTGCCAGTACCGTGGAATGGGGGACAGATACGCAGTATTTT
d_gene: -
j_gene: TRBJ2-3
abundance: -
v_gene: TRBV19

CDR3aa: CASSLRSTYGYTF
CDR3nt: TGTGCCAGCAGTTTACGCAGTACCTATGGCTACACCTTC
d_gene: -
j_gene: TRBJ1-2
abundance: -
v_gene: TRBV27

CDR3aa: CASSPGTLTDTQYF
CDR3nt: TGTGCCAGCTCACCCGGGACTCTTACAGATACGCAGTATTTT
d_gene: -
j_gene: TRBJ2-3
abundance: -
v_gene: TRBV18

CDR3aa: CASSTTGKPTEAFF
CDR3nt: TGTGCCAGCAGCACAACAGGGAAACCCACTGAAGCTTTCTTT
d_gene: -
j_gene: TRBJ1-1
abundance: -
v_gene: TRBV5-6

CDR3aa: CASSPGTSGGRVDIQYF
CDR3nt: TGTGCCAGCAGCCCGGGGACTAGCGGAGGGAGGGTGGACATTCAGTACTTC
d_gene: TRBD2
j_gene: TRBJ2-4
abundance: -
v_gene: TRBV5-4

CDR3aa: CASSLVGLVGTEAFF
CDR3nt: TGTGCCAGCAGCTTAGTAGGCCTTGTGGGCACTGAAGCTTTCTTT
d_gene: -
j_gene: TRBJ1-1
abundance: -
v_gene: TRBV7-2

CDR3aa: CASSSKTGYGYTF
CDR3nt: TGTGCCAGCAGCTCAAAGACAGGCTATGGCTACACCTTC
d_gene: -
j_gene: TRBJ1-2
abundance: -
v_gene: TRBV11-2

CDR3aa: CASSQEGRGRETQYF
CDR3nt: TGTGCCAGCAGCCAAGAAGGTCGAGGGAGGGAGACCCAGTACTTC
d_gene: -
j_gene: TRBJ2-5
abundance: -
v_gene: TRBV4-2

CDR3aa: CASSLKPGPQRTQYF
CDR3nt: TGTGCCAGCAGCTTAAAACCAGGGCCGCAAAGGACCCAGTACTTC
d_gene: -
j_gene: TRBJ2-5
abundance: -
v_gene: TRBV7-3

CDR3aa: CASSVDSGRAQGRVDF
CDR3nt: TGTGCCAGCAGCGTAGATAGCGGGAGGGCCCAGGGAAGGGTTGACTTC
d_gene: TRBD2
j_gene: TRBJ2-5
abundance: -
v_gene: TRBV9

CDR3aa: CATDYTNSYEQYF
CDR3nt: TGTGCCACCGACTACACCAACTCCTACGAGCAGTACTTC
d_gene: -
j_gene: TRBJ2-7
abundance: -
v_gene: TRBV7-9

CDR3aa: CSARSGTKQFF
CDR3nt: TGCAGTGCTAGATCCGGGACTAAGCAGTTCTTC
d_gene: TRBD2
j_gene: TRBJ2-1
abundance: -
v_gene: TRBV20-1

CDR3aa: CASSSRPGTQATNEKLFF
CDR3nt: TGTGCCAGCAGCTCTAGGCCCGGGACCCAAGCAACTAATGAAAAACTGTTTTTT
d_gene: -
j_gene: TRBJ1-4
abundance: once
v_gene: TRBV5-4

CDR3aa: CASSQSLAYNEQFF
CDR3nt: TGTGCCAGCAGTCAAAGCCTAGCGTACAATGAGCAGTTCTTC
d_gene: -
j_gene: TRBJ2-1
abundance: -
v_gene: TRBV2

CDR3aa: CASRPSRGAGELFF
CDR3nt: TGTGCCAGCAGGCCCTCGAGGGGGGCCGGGGAGCTGTTTTTT
d_gene: -
j_gene: TRBJ2-2
abundance: -
v_gene: TRBV2

CDR3aa: CASSRGSGDYSGANVLTF
CDR3nt: TGCGCCAGCAGTCGGGGGTCAGGGGACTACTCTGGGGCCAACGTCCTGACTTTC
d_gene: -
j_gene: TRBJ2-6
abundance: few
v_gene: TRBV5-1

CDR3aa: CAWGSGTDTQYF
CDR3nt: TGTGCCTGGGGTTCCGGCACAGATACGCAGTATTTT
d_gene: -
j_gene: TRBJ2-3
abundance: once
v_gene: TRBV30

CDR3aa: CASSETHLDKAYEQYF
CDR3nt: TGTGCCAGCAGTGAGACCCACCTTGATAAAGCCTACGAGCAGTACTTC
d_gene: -
j_gene: TRBJ2-7
abundance: few
v_gene: TRBV6-1

CDR3aa: CASSQGPSGSTDTQYF
CDR3nt: TGTGCCAGCAGCCAAGGGCCTAGCGGGAGCACAGATACGCAGTATTTT
d_gene: TRBD2
j_gene: TRBJ2-3
abundance: -
v_gene: TRBV14

CDR3aa: CASRRDGSYEQYF
CDR3nt: TGTGCCAGCAGGAGGGACGGCTCCTACGAGCAGTACTTC
d_gene: -
j_gene: TRBJ2-7
abundance: -
v_gene: TRBV25-1

CDR3aa: CASSVGGTGNNEQFF
CDR3nt: TGTGCCAGCAGCGTAGGGGGGACAGGTAACAATGAGCAGTTCTTC
d_gene: TRBD1
j_gene: TRBJ2-1
abundance: -
v_gene: TRBV9

CDR3aa: CASSLVSGFPYEQYF
CDR3nt: TGTGCCAGCAGCTTAGTTTCAGGGTTTCCCTACGAGCAGTACTTC
d_gene: -
j_gene: TRBJ2-7
abundance: -
v_gene: TRBV7-9

CDR3aa: CASSRGFSNQPQHF
CDR3nt: TGTGCCAGCAGCAGGGGTTTCAGCAATCAGCCCCAGCATTTT
d_gene: -
j_gene: TRBJ1-5
abundance: -
v_gene: TRBV27